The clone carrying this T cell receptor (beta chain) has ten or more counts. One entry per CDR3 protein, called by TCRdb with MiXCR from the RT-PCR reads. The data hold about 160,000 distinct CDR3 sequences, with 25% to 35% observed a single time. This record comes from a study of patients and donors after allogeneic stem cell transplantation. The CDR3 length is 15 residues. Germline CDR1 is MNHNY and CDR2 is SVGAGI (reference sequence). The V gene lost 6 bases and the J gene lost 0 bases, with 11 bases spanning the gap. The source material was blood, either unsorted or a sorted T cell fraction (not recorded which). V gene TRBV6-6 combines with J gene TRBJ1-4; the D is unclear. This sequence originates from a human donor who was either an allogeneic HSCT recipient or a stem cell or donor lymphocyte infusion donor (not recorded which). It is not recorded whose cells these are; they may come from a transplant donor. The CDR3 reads CASRPSLATNEKLFF. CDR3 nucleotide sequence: TGTGCCAGCAGACCCTCACTTGCAACTAATGAAAAACTGTTTTTT.